This T cell receptor beta chain comes out of a study of blood T cell repertoires in COVID-19. Overall study context: Sources were T cells, B-cell-depleted T cells, or PBMCs; the material itself was cDNA or gDNA.

V was shortened by 3 bases and J by 1 base, with 9 bases between the two germline ends. The CDR3 runs to 14 residues. The germline CDR1 and CDR2 sequences are MNHNY and SVGAGI (reference sequence). As originally analysed: Reference gene primer amplification gave estimated nucleated cell counts. Method: immunoSEQ multiplex PCR; TCRdb's copy keeps in-frame clones and lacks some. V, J and clone size were drawn from that table, and D and trimming were deduced from the DNA. The sample carries around 190,000 clones, approximately 80% recorded once. The chain carries TRBV6-6 and TRBJ1-2; D not resolved. Sequencing was performed on peripheral blood. The sequence was collected from a woman aged 40 to 55 with COVID-19, enrolled during active disease. The CDR3: CASSYPSSNYGYTF. The CDR3 DNA reads as TGTGCCAGCAGTTATCCATCCAGTAACTATGGCTACACCTTC.